This T cell receptor (beta chain) was documented in a study of cytomegalovirus exposure and HLA in healthy donors. Nominal health characterized the donors when sampled, though unrecorded immune exposures were likely. CDR3 length equals 15 residues. The V end lost 6 bases, the J end lost 2 bases, and 14 bases lay between the germline ends. CDR1 MNHNS and CDR2 SASEGT come from the germline V gene. Primers: 60 Vbeta forward and 13 Jbeta reverse. Method: immunoSEQ multiplex PCR; TCRdb's copy keeps in-frame clones and lacks some. Here the sample spans 100,000 or so clones, approximately 56% being singletons. Only a few counts were recorded for this clone. Its antigen is not identified. Broader study findings: Data from an earlier analysis indicated that most TCR beta V segments were productive either about 87% or about 30% of the time. For TCR beta chains, V- and J-gene trimming was later linked to a missense DCLRE1C variant. Across HLA loci, a later analysis found differing TCR association rates, with DRB1 most and HLA-C fewest.

The clonotype was recovered from a woman in her 30s in good health and CMV-seropositive. The sample taken for sequencing was PBMCs. The chain joins TRBV6-1 to TRBJ1-5; D ambiguous. This CDR3 is CASSMTISGNQPQHF. In nucleotides, the CDR3 is TGTGCCAGCAGCATGACAATTTCTGGCAATCAGCCCCAGCATTTT.